This T cell receptor beta chain was identified during a study of CD8 T cells in Susac syndrome. Germline V gene lookup returns CDR1 SGHTA and CDR2 FQGNSA. There are 14 residues in the CDR3. V was clipped by 5 bases and J by 5 bases, with 16 bases between them. Sequencing of TCR beta, carried out with a high-throughput approach, was applied to CD8+ and CD4+ T cells from the blood. Negative magnetic isolation gave CD8+ and CD4+ cells; FACS enriched CD8+ TEMRA. Random hexamers were used to reverse transcribe the RNA input (about 0.45 to 1 ug). Amplification of TCR beta CDR3 by immunoSEQ multiplex PCR spanned 54 Vbeta and 13 Jbeta. TCRdb passed the immunoSEQ multiplex PCR reads through MiXCR, listing each CDR3 protein once. Here the sample spans more than 250,000 distinct CDR3 sequences, about 90% being singletons.

The sequence came from a human donor with multiple sclerosis. The chain links TRBV7-2 to TRBJ2-7; a weak D match, TRBD1 (8 bases). Sequencing was carried out using CD4+ T cells from PBMCs. CDR3 residues: CASSITGGRDEQYF. The CDR3 nucleotides read TGTGCCAGCAGCATAACAGGGGGGAGGGACGAGCAGTACTTC.